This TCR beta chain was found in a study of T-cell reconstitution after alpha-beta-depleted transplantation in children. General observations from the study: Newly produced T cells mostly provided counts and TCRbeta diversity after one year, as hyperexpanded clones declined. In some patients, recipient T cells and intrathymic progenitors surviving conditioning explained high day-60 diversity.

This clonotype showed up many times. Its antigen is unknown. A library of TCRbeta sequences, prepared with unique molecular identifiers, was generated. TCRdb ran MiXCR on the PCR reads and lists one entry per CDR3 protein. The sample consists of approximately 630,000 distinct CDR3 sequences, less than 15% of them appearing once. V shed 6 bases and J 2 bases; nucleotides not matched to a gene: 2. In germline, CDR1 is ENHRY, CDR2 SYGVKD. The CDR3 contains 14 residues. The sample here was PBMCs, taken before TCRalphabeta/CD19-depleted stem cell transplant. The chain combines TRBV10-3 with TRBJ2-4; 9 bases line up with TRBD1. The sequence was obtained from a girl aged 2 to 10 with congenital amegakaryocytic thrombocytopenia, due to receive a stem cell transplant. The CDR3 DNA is TGTGCCATCAGCGGGACAGGGTCCAAAAACATTCAGTACTTC. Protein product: CAISGTGSKNIQYF.